Listed here is a single T cell receptor (beta chain). The data stem from a study of blood T cell repertoires in COVID-19. At the level of the study: The analysed material was cDNA or gDNA that came from T cells, B-cell-depleted T cells, or PBMCs.

Original processing methods: For nucleated cells, counts were estimated from reference gene primer amplification. TCRdb keeps only in-frame clones here, not all; method: immunoSEQ multiplex PCR. V and J calls and clone size follow that table, whereas D and trimming were derived from the DNA. Here the sample spans a few hundred thousand clones, 85% being singletons. Looked up from germline, CDR1 is LGHNA and CDR2 is YSLEER. The CDR3 length is 16 residues. Trimming at V came to 0 bases and at J to 5 bases, leaving 6 bases not matched to a gene. Recovered participants had two consecutive negative NP/OP PCR tests, healthcare professional clearance, or symptom resolution.

The source is a man between 35 and 55 years old who had recovered from COVID-19. The sequenced sample consisted of PBMCs or T cells enriched from blood (not recorded which). The chain carries TRBV4-3 and TRBJ2-1, with 8 bases matching TRBD2. The CDR3 here is CASSQDPSGYHNEQFF. As DNA, the CDR3 is TGCGCCAGCAGCCAAGATCCTAGCGGGTACCACAATGAGCAGTTCTTC.